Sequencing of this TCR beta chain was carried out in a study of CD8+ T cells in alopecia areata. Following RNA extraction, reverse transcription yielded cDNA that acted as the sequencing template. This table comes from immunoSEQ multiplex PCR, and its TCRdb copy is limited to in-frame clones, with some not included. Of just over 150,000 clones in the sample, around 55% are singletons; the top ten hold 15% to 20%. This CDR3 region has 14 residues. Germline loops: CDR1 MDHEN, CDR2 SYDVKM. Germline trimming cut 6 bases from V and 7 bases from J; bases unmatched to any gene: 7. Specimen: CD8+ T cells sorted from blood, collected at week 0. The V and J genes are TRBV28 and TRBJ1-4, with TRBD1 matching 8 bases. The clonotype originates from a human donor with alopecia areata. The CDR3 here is CASRVQGAGEKLFF. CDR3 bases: TGTGCCAGCAGGGTCCAGGGGGCAGGTGAAAAACTGTTTTTT.